The T cell receptor (beta chain) under discussion was sequenced for a study of blood T cell repertoires in COVID-19. As handled by the study authors: Reference gene primer amplification yielded estimated nucleated cell counts. The protocol was immunoSEQ multiplex PCR, while the TCRdb copy is restricted to in-frame clones and leaves out a portion. The D gene and trimming were derived from the DNA, and the V and J assignments and clone size from that table. The sample consists of about 360,000 clones, around 90% of them appearing once. CDR3 length: 14 amino acids. The V gene lost 3 bases and the J gene lost 2 bases, with 11 bases spanning the gap. Germline V lookup: CDR1 MGHRA, CDR2 YSYEKL.

This sequence joins TRBV4-1 and TRBJ2-7; D ambiguous. The specimen sequenced was peripheral blood. The sequence came from a human donor in a cohort sampled during active COVID-19. In nucleotides, the CDR3 is TGCGCCAGCAGCCAGGCTCCCCAACCCTACGAGCAGTACTTC. Translation: CASSQAPQPYEQYF.